This T cell receptor beta chain was retrieved from a study of blood T cells in healthy people across ages. Study-level information: For every two T cells, template switching captured about one barcoded beta molecule.

This clonotype was seen a few times. A much bigger clone sits one base away, suggesting this may be a read error. The authors ran a second PCR of roughly 6 to 12 cycles using a sample-barcoded 5' primer and a J-beta primer mix. A template-switch adaptor with 12 random nucleotides tagged each cDNA molecule. In TCRdb, the 5' RACE reads were re-called with MiXCR into one record per CDR3 protein. The repertoire holds 1.5 million to 2 million distinct CDR3 sequences, about 50% seen once, with less than 2.5% in the top ten. There were healthy Caucasian individuals from Russia, aged about 6 to 95, serving as donors. Germline V gene lookup returns CDR1 MGHDK and CDR2 SYGVNS. Trimming pared 10 bases from V and 6 bases from J, leaving 13 bases between. This CDR3 contains 12 residues.

The chain links TRBV25-1 to TRBJ2-1; D is unclear. Sequenced input: blood. This sequence originates from a woman between 40 and 50 years old in good health. The CDR3 DNA is TGTGCCACCTCCGTACCAAGCAATGAGCAGTTCTTC. The encoded protein is CATSVPSNEQFF.